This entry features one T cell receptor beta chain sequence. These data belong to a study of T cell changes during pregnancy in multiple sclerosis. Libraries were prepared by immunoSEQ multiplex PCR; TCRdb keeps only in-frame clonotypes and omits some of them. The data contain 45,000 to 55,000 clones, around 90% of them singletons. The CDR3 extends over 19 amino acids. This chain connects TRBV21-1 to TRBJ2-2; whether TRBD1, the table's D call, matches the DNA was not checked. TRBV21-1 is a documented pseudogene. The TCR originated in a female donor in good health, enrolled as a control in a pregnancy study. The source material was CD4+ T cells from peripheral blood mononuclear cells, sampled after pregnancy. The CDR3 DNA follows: TGTGCCACCCTAACTTGGACAGTCCCCCAGGGGCGTCGCACCGGGGAGCTGTTTTTT. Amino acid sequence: CATLTWTVPQGRRTGELFF.